This TCR beta chain derives from a study of cytomegalovirus exposure and HLA in healthy donors. Notes on this clone: Its antigen remains unidentified.

PCR was performed using 60 Vbeta and 13 Jbeta primers. The method was immunoSEQ multiplex PCR; TCRdb's version includes in-frame clones alone and lacks a portion of them. The listing contains roughly 42,000 clones. Study outcomes and limitations: Later analysis showed TCR association rates varying by HLA locus, highest for DRB1 and lowest for HLA-C. Owing to their indistinguishability, certain V segments, notably TRBV6-2 and TRBV6-3, were excluded.

Germline CDR1 MNHEY, CDR2 SVGAGI. CDR3 length: 16 residues. Trimming at V came to 2 bases and at J to 2 bases, leaving 6 bases not matched to a gene. Sequencing was performed on PBMCs. The chain carries TRBV6-5 and TRBJ2-7, with TRBD1 matching over 10 bases. The clonotype comes from a man in his thirties or forties in good health and CMV-seronegative. The CDR3 spells CASSYKAGTGAYEQYF. The CDR3 DNA follows: TGTGCCAGCAGTTACAAAGCGGGGACAGGGGCCTACGAGCAGTACTTC.